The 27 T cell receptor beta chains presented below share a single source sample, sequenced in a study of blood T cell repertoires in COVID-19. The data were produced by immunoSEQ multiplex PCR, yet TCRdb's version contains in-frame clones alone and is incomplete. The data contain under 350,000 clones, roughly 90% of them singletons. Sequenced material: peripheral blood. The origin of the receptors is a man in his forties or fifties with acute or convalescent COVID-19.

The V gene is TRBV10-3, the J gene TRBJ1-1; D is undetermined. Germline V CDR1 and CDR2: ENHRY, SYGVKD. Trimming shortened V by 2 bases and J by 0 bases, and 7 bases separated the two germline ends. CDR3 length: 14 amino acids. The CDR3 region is CAISEAQMNTEAFF. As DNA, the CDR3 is TGTGCCATCAGTGAGGCTCAGATGAACACTGAAGCTTTCTTT.

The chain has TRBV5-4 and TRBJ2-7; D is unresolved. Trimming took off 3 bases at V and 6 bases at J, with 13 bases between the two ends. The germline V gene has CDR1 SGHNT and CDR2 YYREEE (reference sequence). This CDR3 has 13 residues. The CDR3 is CASSSARIGEQYF. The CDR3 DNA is TGTGCCAGCAGCTCGGCTAGAATTGGCGAGCAGTACTTC.

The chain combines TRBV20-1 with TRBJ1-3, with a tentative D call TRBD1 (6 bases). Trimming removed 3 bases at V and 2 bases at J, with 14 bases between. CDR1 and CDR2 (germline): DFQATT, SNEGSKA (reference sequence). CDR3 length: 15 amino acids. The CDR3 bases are TGCAGTGCTAGTTACGAGGGGGGGCCTGGAAACACCATATATTTT. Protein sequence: CSASYEGGPGNTIYF.

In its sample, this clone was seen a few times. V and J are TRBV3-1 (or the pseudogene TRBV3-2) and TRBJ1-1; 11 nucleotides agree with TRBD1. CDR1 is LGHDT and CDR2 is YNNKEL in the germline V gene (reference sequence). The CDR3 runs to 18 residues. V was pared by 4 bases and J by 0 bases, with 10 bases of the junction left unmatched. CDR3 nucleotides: TGTGCCAGCAGCCTAACGTGGACAGGGGGCTTACTGAACACTGAAGCTTTCTTT. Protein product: CASSLTWTGGLLNTEAFF.

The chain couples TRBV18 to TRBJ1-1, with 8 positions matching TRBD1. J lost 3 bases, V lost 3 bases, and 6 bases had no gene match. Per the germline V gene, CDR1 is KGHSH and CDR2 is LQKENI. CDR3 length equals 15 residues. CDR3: CASSPRQGPHTEAFF. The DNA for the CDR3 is TGTGCCAGCTCACCTCGACAGGGGCCGCACACTGAAGCTTTCTTT.

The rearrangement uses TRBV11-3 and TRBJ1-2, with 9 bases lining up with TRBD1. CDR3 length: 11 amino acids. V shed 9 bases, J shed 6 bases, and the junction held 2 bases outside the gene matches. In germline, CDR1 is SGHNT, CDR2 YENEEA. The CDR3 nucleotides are TGTGCCAGACAGGGGGCTGATGGCTACACCTTC. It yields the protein CARQGADGYTF.

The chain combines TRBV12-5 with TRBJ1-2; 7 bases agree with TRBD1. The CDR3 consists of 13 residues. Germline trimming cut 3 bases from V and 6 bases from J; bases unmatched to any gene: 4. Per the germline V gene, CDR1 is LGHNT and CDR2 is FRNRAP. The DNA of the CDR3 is TGTGCTAGTGGTTTCACACAGGGGAATGGCTACACCTTC. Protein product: CASGFTQGNGYTF.

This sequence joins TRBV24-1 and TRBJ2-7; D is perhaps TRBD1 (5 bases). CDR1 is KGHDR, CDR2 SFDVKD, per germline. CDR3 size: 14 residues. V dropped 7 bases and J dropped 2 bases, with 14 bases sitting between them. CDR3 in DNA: TGTGCCACCAGCTACAGGTTCCACGCCTACGAGCAGTACTTC. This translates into CATSYRFHAYEQYF.

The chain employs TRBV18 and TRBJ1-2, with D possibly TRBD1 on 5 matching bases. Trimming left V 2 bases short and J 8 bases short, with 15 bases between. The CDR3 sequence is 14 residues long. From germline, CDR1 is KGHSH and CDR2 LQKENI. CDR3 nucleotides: TGTGCCAGCTCACCAGGGACTTTAAACGACGGCTACACCTTC. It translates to CASSPGTLNDGYTF.

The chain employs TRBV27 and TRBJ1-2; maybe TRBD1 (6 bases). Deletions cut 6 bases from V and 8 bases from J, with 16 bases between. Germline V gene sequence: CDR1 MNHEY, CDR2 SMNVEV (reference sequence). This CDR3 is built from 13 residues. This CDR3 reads CASSSGTSGGYTF. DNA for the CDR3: TGTGCCAGCAGCTCCGGGACAAGTGGAGGCTACACCTTC.

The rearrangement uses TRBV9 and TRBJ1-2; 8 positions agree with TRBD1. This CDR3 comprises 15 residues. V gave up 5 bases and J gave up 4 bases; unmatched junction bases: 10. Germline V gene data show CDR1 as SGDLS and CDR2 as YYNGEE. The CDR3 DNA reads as TGTGCCAGCAGTCCTAGCGGGACAGGATTCTATGGCTACACCTTC. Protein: CASSPSGTGFYGYTF.

Written as DNA, the CDR3 is TGTGCCAGTACTAGCGGGGGGCCTCCCACGAACACCGGGGAGCTGTTTTTT. Its protein product is CASTSGGPPTNTGELFF. The chain couples TRBV27 to TRBJ2-2; 12 bases agree with TRBD2. CDR3 length: 17 amino acids. V shed 9 bases and J 0 bases; nucleotides not matched to a gene: 8. The germline gives CDR1 MNHEY, CDR2 SMNVEV (reference sequence).

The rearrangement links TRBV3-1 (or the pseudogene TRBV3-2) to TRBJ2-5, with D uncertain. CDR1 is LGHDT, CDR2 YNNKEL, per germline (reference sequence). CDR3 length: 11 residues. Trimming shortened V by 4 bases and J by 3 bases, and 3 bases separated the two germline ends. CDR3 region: CASSLEETQYF. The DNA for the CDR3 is TGTGCCAGCAGCCTCGAAGAGACCCAGTACTTC.

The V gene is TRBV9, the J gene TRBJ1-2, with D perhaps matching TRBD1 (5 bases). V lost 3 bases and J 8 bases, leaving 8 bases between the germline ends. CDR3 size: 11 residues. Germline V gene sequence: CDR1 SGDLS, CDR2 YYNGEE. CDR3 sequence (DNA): TGTGCCAGCAGCGGCTACAGGGGCTACACCTTC. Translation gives CASSGYRGYTF.

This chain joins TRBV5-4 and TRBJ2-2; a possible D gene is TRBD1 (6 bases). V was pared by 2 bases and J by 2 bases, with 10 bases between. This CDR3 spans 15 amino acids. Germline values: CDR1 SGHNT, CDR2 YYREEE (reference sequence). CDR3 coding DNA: TGTGCCAGCAGCTTACTGGACAGTAACACCGGGGAGCTGTTTTTT. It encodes CASSLLDSNTGELFF.

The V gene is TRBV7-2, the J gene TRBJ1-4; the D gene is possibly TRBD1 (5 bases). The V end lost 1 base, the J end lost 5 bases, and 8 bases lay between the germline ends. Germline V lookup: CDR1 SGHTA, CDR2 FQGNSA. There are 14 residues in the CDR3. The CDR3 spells CASSLGRANEKLFF. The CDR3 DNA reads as TGTGCCAGCAGCTTAGGCAGGGCGAATGAAAAACTGTTTTTT. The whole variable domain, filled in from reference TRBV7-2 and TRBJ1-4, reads GAGVSQSPSNKVTEKGKDVELRCDPISGHTALYWYRQSLGQGLEFLIYFQGNSAPDKSGLPSDRFSAERTGGSVSTLTIQRTQQEDSAVYLCASSLGRANEKLFFGSGTQLSVL.

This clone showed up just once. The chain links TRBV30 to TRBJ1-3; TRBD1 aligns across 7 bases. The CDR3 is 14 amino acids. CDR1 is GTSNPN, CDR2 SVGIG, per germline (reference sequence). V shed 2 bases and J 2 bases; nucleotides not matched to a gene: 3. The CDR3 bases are TGTGCCTGGAGTTCAACAGGGGCTGGAAACACCATATATTTT. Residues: CAWSSTGAGNTIYF.

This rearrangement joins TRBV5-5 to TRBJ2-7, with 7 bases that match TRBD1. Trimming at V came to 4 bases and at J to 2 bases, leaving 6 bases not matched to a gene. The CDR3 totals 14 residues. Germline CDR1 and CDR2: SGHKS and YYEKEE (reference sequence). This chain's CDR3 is CASSPRTGTYEQYF. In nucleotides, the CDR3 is TGTGCCAGCAGCCCGAGGACAGGTACCTACGAGCAGTACTTC.

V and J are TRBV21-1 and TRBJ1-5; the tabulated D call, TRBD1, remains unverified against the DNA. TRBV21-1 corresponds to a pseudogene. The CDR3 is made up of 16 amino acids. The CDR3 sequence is CASSRSVTGRGQPQHF. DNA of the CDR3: TGTGCCAGCTCACGCTCAGTTACGGGCAGGGGACAGCCCCAGCATTTT.

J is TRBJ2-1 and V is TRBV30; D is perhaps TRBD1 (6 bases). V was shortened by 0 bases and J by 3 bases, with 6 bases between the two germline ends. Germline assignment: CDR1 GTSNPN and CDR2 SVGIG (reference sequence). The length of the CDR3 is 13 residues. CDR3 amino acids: CAWSVGGYNEQFF. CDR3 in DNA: TGTGCCTGGAGTGTAGGGGGCTACAATGAGCAGTTCTTC. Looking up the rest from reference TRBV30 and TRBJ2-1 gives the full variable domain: SQTIHQWPATLVQPVGSPLSLECTVEGTSNPNLYWYRQAAGRGLQLLFYSVGIGQISSEVPQNLSASRPQDRQFILSSKKLLLSDSGFYLCAWSVGGYNEQFFGPGTRLTVL.

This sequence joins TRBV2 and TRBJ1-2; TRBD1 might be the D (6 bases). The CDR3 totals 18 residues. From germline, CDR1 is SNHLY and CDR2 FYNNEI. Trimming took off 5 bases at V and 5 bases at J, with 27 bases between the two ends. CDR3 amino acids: CASSPQGTTGPSGYGYTF. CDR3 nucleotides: TGTGCCAGCAGTCCCCAAGGGACAACAGGCCCCTCTGGATATGGCTACACCTTC.

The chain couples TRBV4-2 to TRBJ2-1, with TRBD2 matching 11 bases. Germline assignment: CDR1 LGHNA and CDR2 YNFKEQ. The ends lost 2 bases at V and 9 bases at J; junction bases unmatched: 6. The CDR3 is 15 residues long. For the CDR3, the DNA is TGTGCCAGCAGCCAAAGGGGACTAGCGGCGGGTGAGCAGTTCTTC. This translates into CASSQRGLAAGEQFF.

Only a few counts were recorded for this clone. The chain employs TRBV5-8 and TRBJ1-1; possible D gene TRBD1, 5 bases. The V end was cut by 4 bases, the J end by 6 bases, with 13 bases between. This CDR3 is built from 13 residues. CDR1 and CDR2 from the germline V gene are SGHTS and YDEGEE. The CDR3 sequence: CASSHTDKSEAFF. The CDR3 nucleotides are TGTGCCAGCAGCCATACGGACAAATCTGAAGCTTTCTTT.

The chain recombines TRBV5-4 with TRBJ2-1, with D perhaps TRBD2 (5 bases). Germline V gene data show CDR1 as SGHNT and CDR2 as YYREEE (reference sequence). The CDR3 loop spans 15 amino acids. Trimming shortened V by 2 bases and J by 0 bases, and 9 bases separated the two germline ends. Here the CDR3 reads CASSFDGVSYNEQFF. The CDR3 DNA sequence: TGTGCCAGCAGCTTTGACGGGGTCTCCTACAATGAGCAGTTCTTC.

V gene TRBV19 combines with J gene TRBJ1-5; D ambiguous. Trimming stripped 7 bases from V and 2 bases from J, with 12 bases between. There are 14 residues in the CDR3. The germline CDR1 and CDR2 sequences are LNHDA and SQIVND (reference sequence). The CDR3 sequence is CASNSVFGNQPQHF. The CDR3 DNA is TGTGCCAGTAATTCCGTCTTTGGCAATCAGCCCCAGCATTTT.

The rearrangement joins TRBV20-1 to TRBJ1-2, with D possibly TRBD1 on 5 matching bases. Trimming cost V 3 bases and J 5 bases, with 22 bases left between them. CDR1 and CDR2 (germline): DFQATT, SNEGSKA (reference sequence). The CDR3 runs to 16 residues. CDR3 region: CSASLRIRGESYGYTF. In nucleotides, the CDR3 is TGCAGTGCTAGTCTACGTATACGGGGGGAAAGTTATGGCTACACCTTC.

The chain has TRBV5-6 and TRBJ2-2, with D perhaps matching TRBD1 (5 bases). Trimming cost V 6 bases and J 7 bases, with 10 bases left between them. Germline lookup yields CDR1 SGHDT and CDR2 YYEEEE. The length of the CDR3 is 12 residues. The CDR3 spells CASTQGHGELFF. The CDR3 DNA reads TGTGCCAGCACCCAGGGTCACGGGGAGCTGTTTTTT.